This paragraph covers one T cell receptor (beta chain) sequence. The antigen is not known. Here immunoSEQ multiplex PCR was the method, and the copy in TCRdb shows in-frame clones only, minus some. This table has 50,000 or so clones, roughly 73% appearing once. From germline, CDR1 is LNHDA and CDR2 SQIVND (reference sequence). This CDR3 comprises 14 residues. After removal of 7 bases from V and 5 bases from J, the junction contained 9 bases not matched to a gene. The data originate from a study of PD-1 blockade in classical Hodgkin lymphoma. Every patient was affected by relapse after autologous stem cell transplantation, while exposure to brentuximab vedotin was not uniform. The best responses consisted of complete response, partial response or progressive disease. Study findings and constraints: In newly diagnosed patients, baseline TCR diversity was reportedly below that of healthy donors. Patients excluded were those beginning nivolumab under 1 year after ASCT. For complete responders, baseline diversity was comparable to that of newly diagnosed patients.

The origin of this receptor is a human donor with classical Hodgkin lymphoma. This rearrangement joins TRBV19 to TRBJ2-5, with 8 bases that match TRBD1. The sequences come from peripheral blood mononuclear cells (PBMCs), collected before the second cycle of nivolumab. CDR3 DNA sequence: TGTGCCAGTACCATGACAGGGGAATTGGAGACCCAGTACTTC. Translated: CASTMTGELETQYF.